In its sample, the clone carrying this T cell receptor beta chain was seen many times. What it recognizes is unknown. This specimen belongs to a study of T cells in Graves' hyperthyroidism and ophthalmopathy. Study conclusions and caveats: By a 13 V-J model, ophthalmopathy was set apart from stable hyperthyroidism.

CDR3 length: 14 amino acids. Trimming cost V 2 bases and J 5 bases, with 12 bases left between them. Germline assignment: CDR1 MNHNY and CDR2 SVGAGI (reference sequence). It was considered stable Graves' hyperthyroidism when ophthalmopathy did not progress within 18 months. TCR beta CDR3 region amplification was performed from RNA transcripts. The primer set for the first-round RT-PCR of the TCR CDR3 was HTBI. Via MiXCR, TCRdb re-called the multiplex PCR reads, giving one row per CDR3 protein. Of 400,000 to 500,000 distinct CDR3 sequences detected, 13% to 15% appear once; the ten largest clones hold roughly 17%.

The TCR comes from a woman under 30 with Graves' hyperthyroidism. Sequencing input: blood. The genes are TRBV6-6 and TRBJ1-1; D call uncertain. The CDR3 DNA sequence: TGTGCCAGCAGTTACGTTGGAGCCGGGACTGAAGCTTTCTTT. Amino acid sequence: CASSYVGAGTEAFF.